The TCR beta chain described here comes from a study of identical twins (dated by TCRdb to 2016 to 2018). Regarding the research as a whole: To test whether fetal clonotypes persist, this study deep-sequenced TCR alpha and beta repertoires from monozygotic twins, from unrelated adults of various ages, and from cord blood. Replicate twin experiments were performed at different times using different library preparation protocols to rule out contamination. General findings and caveats noted by the study authors: A weaker excess of twin sharing was found in beta out-of-frame sequences because the signal-to-noise ratio was lowered by fewer shared sequences. Out-of-frame TCR alpha sequences shared between twins showed an excess of low generation-probability sequences compared with coincidental sharing between unrelated individuals. Because the same donors could not be followed over many years, the conclusions depended on cross-sectional statistical analysis. Invariant T cells such as MAIT and iNKT could partly confound zero-insertion analyses, though diverse VJ usage argued against this for most clonotypes. Abundant cord blood beta clonotypes carried fewer insertions; young adult naive repertoires showed a weaker similar trend, while memory repertoires showed none. In monozygotic twins, recombination models systematically underestimated out-of-frame TCR alpha sharing, but the models matched the sharing seen between unrelated individuals.

About this clonotype itself: The clone's antigen remains unknown. No base qualities exist here, and no much larger clone lies one base off it.

Every donor in the study was a healthy Caucasian. Spanning cysteine to phenylalanine, the CDR3 consists of 16 amino acids. The sequence is cut down to CDR3 DNA, 48 bases in frame from base 1. The germline V gene (reference sequence) gives CDR1 as MNHEY and CDR2 as SMNVEV. V lost 2 bases and J lost 4 bases; the stretch between them is 14 bases long. The library was produced with 5' RACE. TCRdb names Illumina HiSeq 2000 as the instrument used. A universal primer binding site was added through template switching, and the final cDNA carried a unique molecular identifier so that TCR cDNA molecules could be counted accurately. Specific primers in the conserved constant-segment region were used to synthesize first-strand cDNA for the TCR alpha and beta chains. Each cDNA library was double barcoded, with a SMART-Mk sample barcode plus Illumina barcodes, to control for contamination. TruSeq adapter sequences along with Illumina sample barcodes were introduced in two successive PCR steps. The TCR alpha and beta cDNA libraries were sequenced on the Illumina HiSeq platform using custom primers. The original methods were these. Unique molecular identifiers were extracted from raw reads with MiGEC, and CDR3 positions were determined with MiXCR. For each individual, recombination models were inferred using an EM algorithm with the repgenHMM and IGoR tools. The analysis of shared clonotypes was done with the tcR package in R, with sharing normalized by the product of cloneset sizes. To study raw recombination free of thymic and clonal selection effects, out-of-frame nonproductive sequences were analyzed. The raw public data were reprocessed by TCRdb itself: fastp quality trimming at Q25, MiXCR clonotype calling, in-frame beta chains only. A single entry per CDR3 protein holds the most common genes and DNA from its merged rows. The V and J calls shown here were made by TCRdb, not taken from the authors' results. For this sample there are 1.5 million to 2 million distinct CDR3 sequences; about 32% appear just once. The top ten constitute 0.27% of the sample.

Here the chain combines TRBV27 and TRBJ2-2; the D gene cannot be resolved reliably. The receptor was isolated from a newborn girl in good health. Sequencing used cord blood. The DNA sequence is TGTGCCAGCAGTTTAATGACGTCTCGAGGCACCGGGGAGCTGTTTTTT. It encodes CASSLMTSRGTGELFF.